A single sample is the source of the 20 T cell receptor beta chains below, sequenced in a study of shared clonotypes between healthy human individuals. Measured with immunoSEQ multiplex PCR; TCRdb has only the in-frame clones, and not every one. The table includes 630,000 or so clones, 95% to 98% detected once. CD8 cells regarded as naive lacked CD45RO, were positively chosen for CCR7, and omitted terminally differentiated effector memory CD45RA+ cells. Material: naive CD8+ T cells sorted from blood. The source is a man younger than 45 in good health.

V gene TRBV6-5 combines with J gene TRBJ1-2; D remains ambiguous. The germline V and J ends were trimmed by 5 bases and 2 bases, with 9 bases remaining between them. This CDR3 is 13 amino acids long. The germline gives CDR1 MNHEY, CDR2 SVGAGI. In DNA form, the CDR3 reads TGTGCCAGCAGTCCGGTCCTAAACTATGGCTACACCTTC. Its translation is CASSPVLNYGYTF.

This chain links TRBV7-6 with TRBJ1-2; 7 positions agree with TRBD1. With 5 bases clipped from V and 8 bases from J, the junction kept 8 bases outside the gene matches. CDR3 length: 13 residues. Germline loops: CDR1 SGHVS, CDR2 FNYEAQ. CDR3 sequence (DNA): TGTGCCAGCAGCGGGGGACAGAAGTGGGGCTACACCTTC. This translates into CASSGGQKWGYTF.

A word on this clone: The same CDR3 arises from other DNA sequences in this sample as well. The V call is TRBV28, the J call TRBJ1-1; tentative D call: TRBD1 (5 bases). The germline CDR1 and CDR2 sequences are MDHEN and SYDVKM. V was clipped by 9 bases and J by 1 base, with 12 bases between them. This CDR3 has 13 amino acids. CDR3 bases: TGTGCCAGTTCCTTGACAGAGAACACTGAAGCTTTCTTT. Translation: CASSLTENTEAFF.

J is TRBJ2-5 and V is TRBV18; no clear D. The germline V and J ends were trimmed by 2 bases and 1 base, with 17 bases remaining between them. The germline V gene encodes CDR1 KGHSH and CDR2 LQKENI. The CDR3 runs to 17 residues. CDR3 loop: CASSPVGPAGLQETQYF. CDR3 DNA: TGTGCCAGCTCACCAGTAGGGCCCGCAGGTCTCCAAGAGACCCAGTACTTC.

The chain couples TRBV5-5 to TRBJ2-1, with D possibly being TRBD1 (5 bases). Germline assignment: CDR1 SGHKS and CDR2 YYEKEE (reference sequence). The CDR3 totals 16 residues. Deletions cut 4 bases from V and 3 bases from J, with 17 bases between. The CDR3 region has the DNA TGTGCCAGCAGCCCGGACACTCCCGTCGACTACAATGAGCAGTTCTTC. This codes for CASSPDTPVDYNEQFF.

The gene calls are TRBV9 and TRBJ2-3, with a tentative D call TRBD1 (6 bases). The ends were cut back, 4 bases at V and 4 bases at J, with 16 bases in the middle. CDR1 and CDR2 from the germline V gene are SGDLS and YYNGEE. The CDR3 has 15 residues. In nucleotides, the CDR3 is TGTGCCAGCAGCACTACAGGGTATTCGTCAGATACGCAGTATTTT. This translates into CASSTTGYSSDTQYF. Looking up the rest from reference TRBV9 and TRBJ2-3 gives the full variable domain: DSGVTQTPKHLITATGQRVTLRCSPRSGDLSVYWYQQSLDQGLQFLIQYYNGEERAKGNILERFSAQQFPDLHSELNLSSLELGDSALYFCASSTTGYSSDTQYFGPGTRLTVL.

The chain links TRBV10-3 to TRBJ2-3, with 7 bases lining up with TRBD2. V lost 7 bases to trimming and J lost 6 bases; unmatched junction nucleotides: 13. The CDR3 spans 15 residues. CDR1 and CDR2 from the germline V gene are ENHRY and SYGVKD. The CDR3 DNA follows: TGTGCCATCAACTCGCGGGCTAGCGGCCCCGATACGCAGTATTTT. Translating gives CAINSRASGPDTQYF.

CDR3 nucleotides: TGTGCCAGCAGTCGAACGTTGGGCTACACCTTC. It specifies CASSRTLGYTF. The rearrangement uses TRBV7-9 and TRBJ1-2, with unresolved D. V was clipped by 6 bases and J by 8 bases, with 10 bases between them. The V gene's germline CDR1 is SEHNR and CDR2 FQNEAQ (reference sequence). This CDR3 has 11 residues.

This chain uses TRBV10-3 with TRBJ2-7; 7 nucleotides align to TRBD1. The CDR3 covers 15 residues. CDR1 is ENHRY, CDR2 SYGVKD, per germline. Losses at the gene ends were 5 bases for V and 2 bases for J; bases not matched to a gene: 9. This chain's CDR3 is CAISPRDSFTYEQYF. DNA of the CDR3: TGTGCCATCAGTCCTCGGGACAGCTTTACCTACGAGCAGTACTTC.

The chain links TRBV13 to TRBJ2-5, with TRBD2 identical over 11 bases. Germline V gives CDR1 PRHDT, CDR2 FYEKMQ (reference sequence). The CDR3 runs 14 residues. With V trimmed by 11 bases and J by 3 bases, 8 bases remained unmatched. As DNA, the CDR3 is TGTGCCTGCTCTAGCGGGAGGCACGAAGAGACCCAGTACTTC. Amino acids: CACSSGRHEETQYF.

The chain joins TRBV6-6 to TRBJ2-7; D call uncertain. Per the germline V gene, CDR1 is MNHNY and CDR2 is SVGAGI (reference sequence). V was clipped by 2 bases and J by 6 bases, with 5 bases between them. This CDR3 comprises 11 residues. The CDR3 loop is CASSYQTEQYF. Written as DNA, the CDR3 is TGTGCCAGCAGTTACCAGACCGAGCAGTACTTC.

The V gene is TRBV9, the J gene TRBJ2-3; D gene unclear. Trimming took off 0 bases at V and 0 bases at J, with 8 bases between the two ends. The germline CDR1 and CDR2 sequences are SGDLS and YYNGEE. The CDR3 runs to 15 residues. CDR3 protein: CASSVATTSTDTQYF. CDR3 in DNA: TGTGCCAGCAGCGTAGCGACAACTAGCACAGATACGCAGTATTTT.

This chain connects TRBV27 to TRBJ2-5, with unresolved D. The germline V gene encodes CDR1 MNHEY and CDR2 SMNVEV (reference sequence). V was pared by 4 bases and J by 4 bases, with 10 bases between. The CDR3 totals 13 residues. CDR3 sequence: CASSWNPGETQYF. CDR3 nucleotides: TGTGCCAGCAGTTGGAATCCCGGAGAGACCCAGTACTTC.

The chain has TRBV15 and TRBJ2-3; D may be TRBD2 (5 bases). The CDR3 totals 16 residues. With 0 bases removed from V and 4 bases from J, the gap between germline ends came to 14 bases. The germline V gene has CDR1 LNHNV and CDR2 YYDKDF (reference sequence). The CDR3 bases are TGTGCCACCAGCAGAGATCGGGGAGTCGGGGCAGATACGCAGTATTTT. Protein sequence: CATSRDRGVGADTQYF.

V is TRBV15 and J is TRBJ1-2, with D hard to call. This CDR3 comprises 13 residues. The ends were cut back, 0 bases at V and 4 bases at J, with 6 bases in the middle. CDR1 is LNHNV and CDR2 is YYDKDF in the germline V gene (reference sequence). The CDR3 region is CATSREQLYGYTF. As DNA, the CDR3 is TGTGCCACCAGCAGAGAACAGCTCTATGGCTACACCTTC.

The chain carries TRBV27 and TRBJ1-5; D remains unclear. V lost 7 bases, J lost 4 bases, and 14 bases lay in between. This CDR3 is 14 amino acids long. Germline CDR1 is MNHEY and CDR2 is SMNVEV (reference sequence). CDR3 in amino acids: CASKGSQINQPQHF. In DNA, the CDR3 is TGTGCCAGCAAGGGTTCACAGATTAATCAGCCCCAGCATTTT.

The V gene is TRBV7-2, the J gene TRBJ2-3, with TRBD2 matching over 7 bases. The germline gives CDR1 SGHTA, CDR2 FQGNSA. V lost 3 bases and J lost 4; bases outside the gene matches: 7. The CDR3 covers 15 residues. The CDR3, as DNA: TGTGCCAGCAGCTTTGGTGCGGGGGAAGCAGATACGCAGTATTTT. It is translated as CASSFGAGEADTQYF.

About this clone itself: This sample includes further DNA sequences coding for the same CDR3. The chain joins TRBV9 to TRBJ2-2; no clear D gene. Trimming took off 0 bases at V and 6 bases at J, with 3 bases between the two ends. Germline values: CDR1 SGDLS, CDR2 YYNGEE. CDR3 size: 12 residues. Written as DNA, the CDR3 is TGTGCCAGCAGCGTAGTCCCCGGGGAGCTGTTTTTT. Protein: CASSVVPGELFF. Full variable domain (missing parts from reference TRBV9 and TRBJ2-2): DSGVTQTPKHLITATGQRVTLRCSPRSGDLSVYWYQQSLDQGLQFLIQYYNGEERAKGNILERFSAQQFPDLHSELNLSSLELGDSALYFCASSVVPGELFFGEGSRLTVL.

This sequence joins TRBV2 and TRBJ2-2; 9 nucleotides align to TRBD1. The V gene end was trimmed by 6 bases and the J gene end by 2 bases; junction bases not matched to a gene: 4. The CDR3 extends over 15 amino acids. In germline, CDR1 is SNHLY, CDR2 FYNNEI. The CDR3 reads CASRGGQGNTGELFF. Here the CDR3 DNA reads TGTGCCAGCAGAGGGGGACAGGGTAACACCGGGGAGCTGTTTTTT.

J is TRBJ1-1 and V is TRBV21-1; TRBD1, the table's D call, was not compared with the DNA. TRBV21-1 is annotated as a pseudogene. The CDR3 has 17 residues. CDR3 in DNA: TGTGCCAGCAGGTCATTACGGGACAGAGCCAGGAACACTGAAGCTTTCTTT. Translated: CASRSLRDRARNTEAFF.